The 12 T cell receptor beta chains in this list originate from one sample, sequenced in a study of blood T cell repertoires in COVID-19. Some clones are missing from TCRdb's copy, which holds only in-frame ones; the method was immunoSEQ multiplex PCR. The sample includes 55,000 to 75,000 clones, more than 75% seen only once; the top ten take about 7%. Sequenced sample: peripheral blood. The receptors originated from a human donor with active COVID-19. The donor label of this sample is uncertain.

The CDR3: CASSVAGTSGSFDEQFF. The CDR3 nucleotides read TGTGCCAGCAGCGTAGCTGGGACTAGCGGGAGCTTCGATGAGCAGTTCTTC. The genes are TRBV9 and TRBJ2-1, with TRBD2 identical over 14 bases. The CDR3 is made up of 17 amino acids. V lost 0 bases, J lost 8 bases, and 7 bases stayed unmatched. The germline V gene encodes CDR1 SGDLS and CDR2 YYNGEE. Complete variable domain (other parts from reference TRBV9 and TRBJ2-1): DSGVTQTPKHLITATGQRVTLRCSPRSGDLSVYWYQQSLDQGLQFLIQYYNGEERAKGNILERFSAQQFPDLHSELNLSSLELGDSALYFCASSVAGTSGSFDEQFFGPGTRLTVL.

This clone turned up a few times. J is TRBJ2-1 and V is TRBV5-4; 9 bases line up with TRBD1. With V trimmed by 3 bases and J by 8 bases, 6 bases remained unmatched. CDR3 length: 14 residues. CDR1 and CDR2 (germline): SGHNT, YYREEE (reference sequence). The CDR3: CASSWSTGGDEQFF. The CDR3 nucleotides read TGTGCCAGCAGCTGGAGCACAGGGGGCGATGAGCAGTTCTTC.

The rearrangement uses TRBV23-1 and TRBJ2-3; a weak D match, TRBD2 (5 bases). TRBV23-1 is sorted into the ORF group, with uncertain function. The CDR3 is 16 amino acids. V gave up 3 bases and J gave up 5 bases, with 18 bases separating them. In DNA, the CDR3 is TGCGCCAGCAGTCATCCGTTAGCGACGGCCGGAGATACGCAGTATTTT. This translates into CASSHPLATAGDTQYF.

The V and J genes are TRBV5-1 and TRBJ2-1; 11 bases fit TRBD2. The CDR3 covers 12 residues. The trim removed 3 bases at V and 15 bases at J, leaving 5 bases unmatched. The V gene's germline CDR1 is SGHRS and CDR2 YFSETQ. The CDR3 region has the DNA TGCGCCAGCAGCTATACTAGCGGGGGACTGTTCTTC. Translation gives CASSYTSGGLFF.

V is TRBV5-1 and J is TRBJ2-1; D is possibly TRBD2 (6 bases). With 0 bases removed from V and 0 bases from J, the gap between germline ends came to 7 bases. This CDR3 is 15 amino acids long. CDR1 is SGHRS, CDR2 YFSETQ, per germline. The CDR3, as DNA: TGCGCCAGCAGCTTGGACGGGAGCTCCTACAATGAGCAGTTCTTC. It translates to CASSLDGSSYNEQFF.

This rearrangement joins TRBV2 to TRBJ1-1; 7 nucleotides agree with TRBD1. V lost 3 bases and J lost 1; bases outside the gene matches: 5. Germline V CDR1 and CDR2: SNHLY, FYNNEI. The CDR3 is made up of 15 amino acids. The DNA of the CDR3 is TGTGCCAGCAGTGAGCAGGGGGTCGGGAACACTGAAGCTTTCTTT. This sequence encodes CASSEQGVGNTEAFF.

The chain links TRBV5-1 to TRBJ2-3; TRBD1 matches at 7 bases. The CDR3 has 15 amino acids. Germline assignment: CDR1 SGHRS and CDR2 YFSETQ. With 2 bases clipped from V and 1 base from J, the junction kept 4 bases outside the gene matches. The CDR3 DNA sequence: TGCGCCAGCAGCTTTGCAGGGGGAGGCACAGATACGCAGTATTTT. This gives the protein CASSFAGGGTDTQYF.

This clone has only one observation. The chain combines TRBV5-8 with TRBJ2-2, with 11 nucleotides matching TRBD2. The CDR3 has 17 residues. The germline gives CDR1 SGHTS, CDR2 YDEGEE. Germline trimming cut 0 bases from V and 0 bases from J; bases unmatched to any gene: 1. CDR3 nucleotides: TGTGCCAGCAGCTTGGCTAGCGGGAGGACGAACACCGGGGAGCTGTTTTTT. It is translated as CASSLASGRTNTGELFF. The variable domain in full, completed from reference TRBV5-8 and TRBJ2-2, reads EAGVTQSPTHLIKTRGQQATLRCSPISGHTSVYWYQQALGLGLQFLLWYDEGEERNRGNFPPRFSGRQFPNYSSELNVNALELEDSALYLCASSLASGRTNTGELFFGEGSRLTVL.

Only a few counts were recorded for this clone. The rearrangement uses TRBV19 and TRBJ2-7; D gene uncertain. This CDR3 contains 13 residues. The ends were cut back, 1 base at V and 6 bases at J, with 10 bases in the middle. Germline CDR1 reads LNHDA; CDR2 reads SQIVND (reference sequence). The CDR3 DNA reads as TGTGCCAGTAGTATAGCCGGTTTCGGCGAGCAGTACTTC. Encoded protein: CASSIAGFGEQYF.

This clone was observed a single time. V is TRBV6-6 and J is TRBJ1-5, with D possibly matching TRBD1 (5 bases). Trimming removed 7 bases at V and 6 bases at J, with 13 bases between. The V gene's germline CDR1 is MNHNY and CDR2 SVGAGI (reference sequence). The CDR3 has 13 amino acids. The CDR3 loop reads CASIFQGGQPQHF. CDR3 DNA sequence: TGTGCCAGCATTTTTCAGGGCGGTCAGCCCCAGCATTTT.

The chain joins TRBV28 to TRBJ2-3, with 10 positions matching TRBD2. The trim removed 5 bases at V and 4 bases at J, leaving 12 bases unmatched. The CDR3 totals 17 residues. The germline CDR1 and CDR2 sequences are MDHEN and SYDVKM. The CDR3 nucleotides read TGTGCCAGCAGTAAACCCCAGAGCGGGAGGGCATCAGATACGCAGTATTTT. This sequence encodes CASSKPQSGRASDTQYF.

CDR3 sequence: CASSYSSVEISDEQFF. For the CDR3, the DNA is TGTGCCAGCAGTTACTCGAGCGTGGAGATAAGCGATGAGCAGTTCTTC. V gene TRBV6-5 combines with J gene TRBJ2-1; D gene unclear. The length of the CDR3 is 16 residues. In germline, CDR1 is MNHEY, CDR2 SVGAGI. The V end lost 0 bases, the J end lost 8 bases, and 17 bases lay between the germline ends.